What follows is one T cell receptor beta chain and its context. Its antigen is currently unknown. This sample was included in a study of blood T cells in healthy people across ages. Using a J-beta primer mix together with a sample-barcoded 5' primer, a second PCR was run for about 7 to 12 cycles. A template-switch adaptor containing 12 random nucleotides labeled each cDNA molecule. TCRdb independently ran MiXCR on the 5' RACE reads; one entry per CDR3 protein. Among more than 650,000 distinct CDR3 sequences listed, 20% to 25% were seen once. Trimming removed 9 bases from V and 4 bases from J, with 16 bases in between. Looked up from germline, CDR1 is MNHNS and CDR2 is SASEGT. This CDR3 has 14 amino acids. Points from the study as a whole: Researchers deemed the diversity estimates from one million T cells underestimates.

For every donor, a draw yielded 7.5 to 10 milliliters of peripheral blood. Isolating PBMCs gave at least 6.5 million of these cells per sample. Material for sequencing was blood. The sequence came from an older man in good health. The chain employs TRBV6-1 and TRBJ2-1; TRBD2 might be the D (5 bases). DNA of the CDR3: TGTGCCAGTAACGGGGAGCAGGAATACAATGAGCAGTTCTTC. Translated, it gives CASNGEQEYNEQFF.